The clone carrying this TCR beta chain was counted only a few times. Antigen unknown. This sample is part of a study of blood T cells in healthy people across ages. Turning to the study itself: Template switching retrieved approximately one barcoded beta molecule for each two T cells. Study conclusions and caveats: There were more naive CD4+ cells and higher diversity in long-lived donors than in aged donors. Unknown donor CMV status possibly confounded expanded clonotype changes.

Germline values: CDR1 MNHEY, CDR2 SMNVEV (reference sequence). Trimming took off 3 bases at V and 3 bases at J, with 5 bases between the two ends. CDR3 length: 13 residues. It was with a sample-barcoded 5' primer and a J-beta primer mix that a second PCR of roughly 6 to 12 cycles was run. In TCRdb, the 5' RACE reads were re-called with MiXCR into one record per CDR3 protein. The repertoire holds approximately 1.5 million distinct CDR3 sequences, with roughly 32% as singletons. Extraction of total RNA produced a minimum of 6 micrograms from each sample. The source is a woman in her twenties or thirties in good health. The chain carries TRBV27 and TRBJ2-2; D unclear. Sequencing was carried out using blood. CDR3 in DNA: TGTGCCAGCAGTTTGGATTACACCGGGGAGCTGTTTTTT. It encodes CASSLDYTGELFF.